One and the same sample provided the 10 T cell receptor beta chains below, sequenced in a study of T-cell reconstitution after alpha-beta-depleted transplantation in children. Molecular barcoding with unique molecular identifiers was used for the TCRbeta library. TCRdb independently ran MiXCR on the PCR reads; one entry per CDR3 protein. The sample lists 600,000 to 700,000 distinct CDR3 sequences; 15% to 20% were seen once. This sample comprised PBMCs from the stem cell graft donor, obtained from the stem cell graft. These receptors were obtained from a human donor who donated a stem cell graft to a child with acute myeloid leukemia.

The CDR3 sequence is CAISDYDGTGNTEAFF. In DNA form, the CDR3 reads TGTGCCATCAGTGATTACGATGGGACAGGGAACACTGAAGCTTTCTTT. The chain uses TRBV10-3 and TRBJ1-1, with 8 bases aligning to TRBD1. The V segment lost 3 bases and the J segment 1 base; nucleotides outside the gene matches: 7. CDR1 and CDR2 from the germline V gene are ENHRY and SYGVKD. The CDR3 covers 16 residues.

Concerning this clonotype: One end of the junction varies from germline; a read error may be responsible. The chain couples TRBV20-1 to TRBJ2-1; 11 bases are a match to TRBD2. The CDR3 contains 17 residues. CDR1 is DFQATT and CDR2 is SNEGSKA in the germline V gene (reference sequence). The DNA of the CDR3 is TGCTGTGCTAGAGTGAGGATTAGCGGGGGGGCCTGGAATGAGCAGTTCTTC. This translates into CCARVRISGGAWNEQFF.

This clonotype was picked up a small number of times. The rearrangement links TRBV5-5 to TRBJ2-1; tentative D call: TRBD2 (5 bases). V was shortened by 0 bases and J by 0 bases, with 10 bases between the two germline ends. Germline assignment: CDR1 SGHKS and CDR2 YYEKEE (reference sequence). This CDR3 has 16 residues. CDR3 loop: CASSLAEGISYNEQFF. CDR3 bases: TGTGCCAGCAGCTTGGCCGAGGGAATCTCCTACAATGAGCAGTTCTTC.

A few counts support this clonotype. The V and J genes are TRBV10-2 and TRBJ1-6; D unclear. Trimming cost V 10 bases and J 3 bases, with 10 bases left between them. The CDR3 contains 13 residues. CDR1 WSHSY and CDR2 SAAADI come from the germline V gene. The CDR3 loop is CATGQDYNSPLHF. The CDR3 region has the DNA TGCGCCACCGGGCAGGACTATAATTCACCCCTCCACTTT.

This clonotype was detected ten times or more. The gene calls are TRBV5-5 and TRBJ2-7; perhaps TRBD1 as D (5 bases). This CDR3 is 13 amino acids long. With 0 bases removed from V and 1 base from J, the gap between germline ends came to 5 bases. The germline V gene encodes CDR1 SGHKS and CDR2 YYEKEE (reference sequence). The CDR3 protein is CASSLDRSYEQYV. Here the CDR3 DNA reads TGTGCCAGCAGCTTGGACAGGTCCTACGAGCAGTACGTC.

V usage is TRBV20-1 and J usage is TRBJ2-3; D not resolved. The CDR3 consists of 18 residues. Germline assignment: CDR1 DFQATT and CDR2 SNEGSKA (reference sequence). Trimming shortened V by 4 bases and J by 0 bases, and 23 bases separated the two germline ends. The chain's CDR3 is CSAIILPKLSSSTDTQYF. The CDR3 DNA follows: TGCAGTGCTATAATATTACCCAAACTATCATCTAGCACAGATACGCAGTATTTT.

This CDR3 is CASSQGQGLPYEQYF. The CDR3 nucleotides are TGTGCCAGCTCACAAGGACAGGGCCTACCCTACGAGCAGTACTTC. The genes are TRBV18 and TRBJ2-7, with 8 bases aligning to TRBD1. V lost 4 bases to trimming and J lost 2 bases; unmatched junction nucleotides: 7. CDR1 and CDR2 from the germline V gene are KGHSH and LQKENI. The CDR3 is 15 amino acids. The full variable domain, rest sourced from reference TRBV18 and TRBJ2-7, is NAGVMQNPRHLVRRRGQEARLRCSPMKGHSHVYWYRQLPEEGLKFMVYLQKENIIDESGMPKERFSAEFPKEGPSILRIQQVVRGDSAAYFCASSQGQGLPYEQYFGPGTRLTVT.

This clonotype showed up just a few times. This chain uses TRBV7-6 with TRBJ2-1; D gene ambiguous. The V gene's germline CDR1 is SGHVS and CDR2 FNYEAQ. V was trimmed by 1 base and J by 9 bases, leaving 7 bases between them. The CDR3 is 12 amino acids. CDR3 in DNA: TGTGCCAGCAGCTTAGTCGTTAGTGAGCAGTTCTTC. This codes for CASSLVVSEQFF. The full variable domain, its missing parts supplied by reference TRBV7-6 and TRBJ2-1, is GAGVSQSPRYKVTKRGQDVALRCDPISGHVSLYWYRQALGQGPEFLTYFNYEAQQDKSGLPNDRFSAERPEGSISTLTIQRTEQRDSAMYRCASSLVVSEQFFGPGTRLTVL.

This clonotype came up many times. This CDR3 reads CASSLGSGGDSYEQYF. CDR3 nucleotide sequence: TGTGCCAGCAGCTTAGGTTCGGGGGGAGACTCCTACGAGCAGTACTTC. The chain links TRBV7-2 to TRBJ2-7; TRBD2 aligns across 7 bases. This CDR3 comprises 16 residues. V lost 1 base, J lost 0 bases, and 6 bases stayed unmatched. Germline V gives CDR1 SGHTA, CDR2 FQGNSA. Full variable domain (rest looked up from reference TRBV7-2 and TRBJ2-7): GAGVSQSPSNKVTEKGKDVELRCDPISGHTALYWYRQSLGQGLEFLIYFQGNSAPDKSGLPSDRFSAERTGGSVSTLTIQRTQQEDSAVYLCASSLGSGGDSYEQYFGPGTRLTVT.

This clonotype was counted many times. V gene TRBV20-1 combines with J gene TRBJ2-3; D gene ambiguous. Germline CDR1 and CDR2: DFQATT and SNEGSKA (reference sequence). The length of the CDR3 is 13 residues. The V and J ends lost 3 bases and 6 bases respectively, with 13 bases between them. The CDR3 sequence: CSARDLTRDTQYF. The CDR3 DNA reads TGCAGTGCTAGGGACCTCACCAGGGATACGCAGTATTTT.